A single T cell receptor (beta chain) is shown here with its context. The data originate from a study of T-cell reconstitution after alpha-beta-depleted transplantation in children. Construction of the TCRbeta library involved unique molecular identifiers. From the PCR reads, TCRdb called clonotypes with MiXCR, one entry per CDR3 protein. The data show under 450,000 distinct CDR3 sequences, with less than 15% seen just once and around 4.1% held by the top ten. The TCR sequence derives from a human donor who donated a stem cell graft to a child with Fanconi anemia. Here the sequenced sample was PBMCs, taken from the stem cell graft.

The CDR3 DNA sequence: TGTGCCAGCAGCGTAGGACCGGATCAGAATGGCTACACCTTC. This encodes CASSVGPDQNGYTF. V is TRBV9 and J is TRBJ1-2, with D uncertain. Germline CDR1 is SGDLS and CDR2 is YYNGEE. With 0 bases removed from V and 6 bases from J, the gap between germline ends came to 12 bases. The CDR3 has 14 amino acids.